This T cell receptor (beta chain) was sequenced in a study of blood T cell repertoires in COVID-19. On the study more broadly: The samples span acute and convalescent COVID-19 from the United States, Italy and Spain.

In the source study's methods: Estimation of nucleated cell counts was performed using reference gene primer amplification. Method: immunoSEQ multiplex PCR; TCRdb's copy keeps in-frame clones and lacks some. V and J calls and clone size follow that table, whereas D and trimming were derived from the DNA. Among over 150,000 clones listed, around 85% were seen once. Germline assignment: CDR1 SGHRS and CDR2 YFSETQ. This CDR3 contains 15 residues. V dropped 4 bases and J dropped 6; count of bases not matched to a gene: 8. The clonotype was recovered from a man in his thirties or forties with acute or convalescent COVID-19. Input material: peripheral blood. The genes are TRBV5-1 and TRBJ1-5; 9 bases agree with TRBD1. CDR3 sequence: CASSAGTGRSQPQHF. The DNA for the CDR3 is TGCGCCAGCAGCGCCGGGACAGGGCGTTCTCAGCCCCAGCATTTT.